This TCR beta chain was sequenced for a study of patients and donors after allogeneic stem cell transplantation. V lost 6 bases and J lost 11; bases outside the gene matches: 17. This CDR3 contains 15 residues. CDR1 MGHRA and CDR2 YSYEKL come from the germline V gene. TCRdb used MiXCR to reprocess the RT-PCR reads, holding one entry per CDR3 protein. The sample has about 960,000 distinct CDR3 sequences, about a sixth seen once; the top ten hold roughly 6%. This receptor was taken from a human donor who was either an allogeneic HSCT recipient or a stem cell or donor lymphocyte infusion donor (not recorded which). It is not recorded whose cells these are; they may come from a transplant donor. The chain carries TRBV4-1 and TRBJ1-1; TRBD1 agrees at 8 bases. Sequencing was done on a sample of blood, either unsorted or a sorted T cell fraction (not recorded which). The CDR3: CASSSGQGSFRSAFF. CDR3 nucleotides: TGCGCCAGCAGTTCCGGACAGGGAAGTTTTCGGTCGGCTTTCTTT.